A single sample gave rise to the 28 T cell receptor beta chains below, sequenced in a study of blood T cell repertoires in COVID-19. Repertoires were generated with immunoSEQ multiplex PCR, while TCRdb's copy carries only in-frame clones and drops some. The table lists 100,000 to 120,000 clones, roughly 85% of them singletons, with approximately 13% in the top ten. Sequencing was carried out using peripheral blood. These receptors were taken from a human donor in a cohort sampled during active COVID-19.

V and J are TRBV7-9 and TRBJ2-3, with unresolved D. The germline V gene encodes CDR1 SEHNR and CDR2 FQNEAQ (reference sequence). V was shortened by 1 base and J by 4 bases, with 3 bases between the two germline ends. There are 12 residues in the CDR3. The CDR3 nucleotides read TGTGCCAGCAGCTTAGTAGCAGATACGCAGTATTTT. Residues: CASSLVADTQYF.

V usage is TRBV7-2 and J usage is TRBJ2-7; TRBD2 is a possible D gene (6 bases). The CDR3 length is 13 residues. Germline V gene lookup returns CDR1 SGHTA and CDR2 FQGNSA. The germline V and J ends were trimmed by 4 bases and 2 bases, with 9 bases remaining between them. The CDR3 nucleotides read TGTGCCAGCAGCTGGGGACTGACCTACGAGCAGTACTTC. This sequence encodes CASSWGLTYEQYF.

V and J are TRBV19 and TRBJ2-4; 9 nucleotides align to TRBD2. The CDR3 contains 16 residues. Trimming removed 6 bases from V and 6 bases from J; junction bases left unmatched: 12. CDR1 and CDR2 from the germline V gene are LNHDA and SQIVND (reference sequence). CDR3 coding DNA: TGTGCCAGTAGGACAACTAGCGGGCAATCATTAAACATTCAGTACTTC. Encoded protein: CASRTTSGQSLNIQYF.

This clone was seen only once. This sequence joins TRBV24-1 and TRBJ2-1; TRBD1 matches 10 bases. Germline CDR1 KGHDR, CDR2 SFDVKD. V dropped 3 bases and J dropped 7; count of bases not matched to a gene: 8. This CDR3 spans 16 amino acids. CDR3 bases: TGTGCCACCAGTGATCCGGGACAGGGGAGTGAGAATGAGCAGTTCTTC. It specifies CATSDPGQGSENEQFF.

V gene TRBV3-1 (or the pseudogene TRBV3-2) combines with J gene TRBJ2-4; perhaps TRBD1 as D (6 bases). Germline V CDR1 and CDR2: LGHDT, YNNKEL (reference sequence). The CDR3 extends over 15 amino acids. The V end was cut by 3 bases, the J end by 7 bases, with 16 bases between. The CDR3 loop is CASSHTTGLRNIQYF. CDR3 bases: TGTGCCAGCAGCCACACTACAGGGTTAAGGAACATTCAGTACTTC.

This sequence joins TRBV4-3 and TRBJ1-5; 8 nucleotides align to TRBD1. With V trimmed by 8 bases and J by 4 bases, 22 bases remained unmatched. The CDR3 extends over 19 amino acids. CDR1 is LGHNA and CDR2 is YSLEER in the germline V gene. The DNA of the CDR3 is TGCGCCAGCCCCACCAAGTCGTCCAGTGGACAGGGATGTAATCAGCCCCAGCATTTT. This translates into CASPTKSSSGQGCNQPQHF.

This chain connects TRBV11-2 to TRBJ2-7; the match to TRBD1 covers 7 bases. This CDR3 spans 14 amino acids. Germline loops: CDR1 SGHAT, CDR2 FQNNGV. Trimming took 3 bases from V and 6 from J; bases not matched to a gene: 8. The CDR3 sequence: CASSFLQGSGEQYF. Written as DNA, the CDR3 is TGTGCCAGCAGCTTCTTACAGGGGTCGGGCGAGCAGTACTTC.

The chain is built from TRBV5-6 and TRBJ1-1; D is unclear. Trimming left V 0 bases short and J 4 bases short, with 10 bases between. Germline V gene sequence: CDR1 SGHDT, CDR2 YYEEEE. This CDR3 region has 14 residues. In nucleotides, the CDR3 is TGTGCCAGCAGCTTGGGAGGGTTAGGCACTGAAGCTTTCTTT. Its translation is CASSLGGLGTEAFF.

This rearrangement joins TRBV19 to TRBJ2-7; 7 nucleotides line up with TRBD2. This CDR3 has 14 amino acids. The ends lost 7 bases at V and 2 bases at J; junction bases unmatched: 8. From germline, CDR1 is LNHDA and CDR2 SQIVND (reference sequence). The CDR3 DNA reads as TGTGCCAGTACCCAGAGCCGGGGGGCCTACGAGCAGTACTTC. Its translation: CASTQSRGAYEQYF. Full variable domain (rest looked up from reference TRBV19 and TRBJ2-7): DGGITQSPKYLFRKEGQNVTLSCEQNLNHDAMYWYRQDPGQGLRLIYYSQIVNDFQKGDIAEGYSVSREKKESFPLTVTSAQKNPTAFYLCASTQSRGAYEQYFGPGTRLTVT.

The V and J genes are TRBV11-3 and TRBJ2-3; maybe TRBD2 (6 bases). The CDR3 has 13 amino acids. The germline V gene encodes CDR1 SGHNT and CDR2 YENEEA. V dropped 2 bases and J dropped 6 bases, with 9 bases sitting between them. Here the CDR3 DNA reads TGTGCCAGCAGCTTACGGGGGTGGGATACGCAGTATTTT. Protein product: CASSLRGWDTQYF.

The chain combines TRBV6-6 with TRBJ2-2; 12 nucleotides line up with TRBD2. The germline gives CDR1 MNHNY, CDR2 SVGAGI (reference sequence). This CDR3 is built from 19 residues. V was pared by 5 bases and J by 2 bases, with 12 bases of the junction left unmatched. CDR3 region: CASSQPRTSGAINTGELFF. The CDR3 region has the DNA TGTGCCAGCAGTCAACCAAGGACTAGCGGGGCGATCAACACCGGGGAGCTGTTTTTT.

The chain recombines TRBV19 with TRBJ2-1, with D perhaps TRBD2 (5 bases). Looked up from germline, CDR1 is LNHDA and CDR2 is SQIVND (reference sequence). V lost 7 bases, J lost 5 bases, and 12 bases lay in between. This CDR3 has 13 residues. This CDR3 reads CASKGGHDNEQFF. The CDR3 bases are TGTGCCAGTAAGGGCGGGCACGACAATGAGCAGTTCTTC.

This chain uses TRBV10-3 with TRBJ1-5; 7 bases are shared with TRBD1. V gave up 6 bases and J gave up 6 bases; unmatched junction bases: 5. Germline CDR1 and CDR2: ENHRY and SYGVKD. The CDR3 contains 13 residues. The CDR3 here is CAIRRGPGQPQHF. For the CDR3, the DNA is TGTGCCATCAGGAGGGGGCCGGGTCAGCCCCAGCATTTT.

This chain uses TRBV9 with TRBJ2-5; weak D call: TRBD2 (5 bases). The CDR3 has 14 amino acids. CDR1 and CDR2 (germline): SGDLS, YYNGEE. V shed 2 bases and J shed 5 bases, with 13 bases lying between them. The CDR3 spells CASSVQSGGETQYF. The CDR3 nucleotides are TGTGCCAGCAGCGTTCAATCGGGCGGGGAGACCCAGTACTTC.

The gene calls are TRBV5-6 and TRBJ1-1; 7 bases align to TRBD1. The CDR3 is 14 residues long. Germline-derived CDR1 and CDR2 are SGHDT and YYEEEE. The V and J ends lost 3 bases and 4 bases, in that order; junction bases with no gene match: 6. In DNA, the CDR3 is TGTGCCAGCAGCTCCAGGGGGAGAAGCACTGAAGCTTTCTTT. This sequence encodes CASSSRGRSTEAFF.

The rearrangement uses TRBV2 and TRBJ2-1; 9 positions agree with TRBD2. Trimming took 4 bases from V and 0 from J; bases not matched to a gene: 4. Germline V gives CDR1 SNHLY, CDR2 FYNNEI. The CDR3 extends over 16 amino acids. CDR3 sequence reads: CASSAWRGGSYNEQFF. The CDR3 DNA is TGTGCCAGCAGTGCCTGGCGGGGGGGCTCCTACAATGAGCAGTTCTTC. Looking up the rest from reference TRBV2 and TRBJ2-1 gives the full variable domain: EPEVTQTPSHQVTQMGQEVILRCVPISNHLYFYWYRQILGQKVEFLVSFYNNEISEKSEIFDDQFSVERPDGSNFTLKIRSTKLEDSAMYFCASSAWRGGSYNEQFFGPGTRLTVL.

The chain links TRBV13 to TRBJ2-2; TRBD1 agrees at 11 bases. The CDR3 runs to 15 residues. V trimming: 5 bases; J trimming: 7 bases; junction bases outside the gene matches: 6. From germline, CDR1 is PRHDT and CDR2 FYEKMQ (reference sequence). In DNA form, the CDR3 reads TGTGCCAGCAGCCCTCGGACAGGGGGCGGCGGGGAGCTGTTTTTT. This translates into CASSPRTGGGGELFF.

The rearrangement joins TRBV29-1 to TRBJ2-3, with TRBD1 matching over 8 bases. V dropped 3 bases and J dropped 2; count of bases not matched to a gene: 4. This CDR3 has 14 amino acids. Germline V gene data show CDR1 as SQVTM and CDR2 as ANQGSEA. The DNA of the CDR3 is TGCAGCGTTGAGGGGACAGGAAACACAGATACGCAGTATTTT. Translating it yields CSVEGTGNTDTQYF.

The CDR3 loop is CASKAGTDTGELFF. The CDR3 DNA reads as TGCGCCAGCAAAGCCGGGACAGACACCGGGGAGCTGTTTTTT. V is TRBV5-1 and J is TRBJ2-2, with 7 positions matching TRBD1. Germline-derived CDR1 and CDR2 are SGHRS and YFSETQ. Germline trimming cut 6 bases from V and 3 bases from J; bases unmatched to any gene: 5. This CDR3 has 14 amino acids.

V and J are TRBV9 and TRBJ2-1, with TRBD1 identical over 10 bases. Unmatched junction bases numbered 6, after V lost 4 bases and J lost 5 bases. This CDR3 is 15 amino acids long. Germline V lookup: CDR1 SGDLS, CDR2 YYNGEE. In nucleotides, the CDR3 is TGTGCCAGCAGCTCTACCGGGACAGGGGACAATGAGCAGTTCTTC. It codes for CASSSTGTGDNEQFF.

The chain employs TRBV2 and TRBJ1-1; the match to TRBD1 covers 7 bases. V lost 6 bases to trimming and J lost 2 bases; unmatched junction nucleotides: 9. Germline V lookup: CDR1 SNHLY, CDR2 FYNNEI. This CDR3 has 15 residues. DNA for the CDR3: TGTGCCAGCAGCAAGAGTCGACAGGGAAACACTGAAGCTTTCTTT. As protein: CASSKSRQGNTEAFF.

The V and J genes are TRBV19 and TRBJ1-2; no clear D gene. The CDR3 consists of 12 residues. The V end lost 8 bases, the J end lost 4 bases, and 11 bases lay between the germline ends. Germline CDR1 reads LNHDA; CDR2 reads SQIVND (reference sequence). CDR3 sequence reads: CASSTVTYGYTF. CDR3 DNA sequence: TGTGCCAGTTCAACAGTGACCTATGGCTACACCTTC. The whole variable domain, remainder taken from reference TRBV19 and TRBJ1-2, is DGGITQSPKYLFRKEGQNVTLSCEQNLNHDAMYWYRQDPGQGLRLIYYSQIVNDFQKGDIAEGYSVSREKKESFPLTVTSAQKNPTAFYLCASSTVTYGYTFGSGTRLTVV.

The chain joins TRBV25-1 to TRBJ2-1; perhaps TRBD2 as D (6 bases). Trimming pared 4 bases from V and 4 bases from J, leaving 11 bases between. The CDR3 totals 14 residues. The germline V gene encodes CDR1 MGHDK and CDR2 SYGVNS. The CDR3 here is CASSVSGRYNEQFF. The CDR3, as DNA: TGTGCCAGCAGTGTGAGCGGGCGATACAATGAGCAGTTCTTC. Full variable domain (outside the CDR3, taken from reference TRBV25-1 and TRBJ2-1): EADIYQTPRYLVIGTGKKITLECSQTMGHDKMYWYQQDPGMELHLIHYSYGVNSTEKGDLSSESTVSRIRTEHFPLTLESARPSHTSQYLCASSVSGRYNEQFFGPGTRLTVL.

The J gene is TRBJ2-1, the V gene TRBV10-3; D remains ambiguous. The CDR3 spans 11 residues. Per germline, CDR1 ENHRY and CDR2 SYGVKD. V lost 0 bases to trimming and J lost 10 bases, with 4 bases between them. For the CDR3, the DNA is TGTGCCATCAGTGAGTCAGAGGAGCAGTTCTTC. This translates into CAISESEEQFF.

The rearrangement uses TRBV6-5 and TRBJ1-6; no reliable D call. CDR1 MNHEY and CDR2 SVGAGI come from the germline V gene. With 6 bases removed from V and 10 bases from J, the gap between germline ends came to 19 bases. The CDR3 runs to 15 residues. Here the CDR3 DNA reads TGTGCCAGCAGCCTCGAGGGCCCCGGAGGGTCACCCCTCCACTTT. Protein sequence: CASSLEGPGGSPLHF.

The V gene is TRBV5-1, the J gene TRBJ1-4; TRBD1 matches 11 bases. V lost 4 bases and J lost 7; bases outside the gene matches: 6. The CDR3 contains 15 residues. Germline assignment: CDR1 SGHRS and CDR2 YFSETQ. For the CDR3, the DNA is TGCGCCAGCAGCAACCGGACAGGGGGCGGTGAAAAACTGTTTTTT. This translates into CASSNRTGGGEKLFF. Full variable domain (outside the CDR3, taken from reference TRBV5-1 and TRBJ1-4): KAGVTQTPRYLIKTRGQQVTLSCSPISGHRSVSWYQQTPGQGLQFLFEYFSETQRNKGNFPGRFSGRQFSNSRSEMNVSTLELGDSALYLCASSNRTGGGEKLFFGSGTQLSVL.

V usage is TRBV7-6 and J usage is TRBJ2-3, with a tentative D call TRBD1 (5 bases). The V gene lost 1 base and the J gene lost 1 base, with 6 bases spanning the gap. Germline CDR1 and CDR2: SGHVS and FNYEAQ. There are 14 residues in the CDR3. The CDR3 DNA reads TGTGCCAGCAGCTTAGAGGGGCGCACAGATACGCAGTATTTT. Protein: CASSLEGRTDTQYF.

CDR3: CASSLDFTDTQYF. The DNA for the CDR3 is TGCGCCAGCAGCTTGGACTTCACAGATACGCAGTATTTT. This chain uses TRBV5-1 with TRBJ2-3; D call uncertain. CDR1 SGHRS and CDR2 YFSETQ come from the germline V gene. The germline V and J ends were trimmed by 0 bases and 2 bases, with 4 bases remaining between them. This CDR3 comprises 13 residues.